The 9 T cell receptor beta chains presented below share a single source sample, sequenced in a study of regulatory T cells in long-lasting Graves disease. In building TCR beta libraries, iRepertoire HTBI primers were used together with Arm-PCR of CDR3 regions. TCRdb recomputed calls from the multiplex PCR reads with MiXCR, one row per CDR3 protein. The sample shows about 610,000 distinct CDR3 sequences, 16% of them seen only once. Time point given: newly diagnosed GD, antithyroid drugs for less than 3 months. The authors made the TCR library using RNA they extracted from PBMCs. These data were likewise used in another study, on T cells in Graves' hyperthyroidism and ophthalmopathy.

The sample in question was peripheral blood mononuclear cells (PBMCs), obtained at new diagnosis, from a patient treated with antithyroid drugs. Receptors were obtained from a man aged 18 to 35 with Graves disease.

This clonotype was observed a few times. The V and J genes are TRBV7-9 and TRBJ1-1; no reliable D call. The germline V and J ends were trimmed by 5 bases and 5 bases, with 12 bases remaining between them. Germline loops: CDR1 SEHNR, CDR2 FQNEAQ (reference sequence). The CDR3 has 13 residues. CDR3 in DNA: TGTGCCAGCAGCCCGCCCGGGTGGACTGAAGCTTTCTTT. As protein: CASSPPGWTEAFF.

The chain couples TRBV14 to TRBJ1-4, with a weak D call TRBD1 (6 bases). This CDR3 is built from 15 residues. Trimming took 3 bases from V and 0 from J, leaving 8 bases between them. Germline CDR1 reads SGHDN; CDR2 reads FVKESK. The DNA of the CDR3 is TGTGCCAGCAGCCATACAGGGACAACTAATGAAAAACTGTTTTTT. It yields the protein CASSHTGTTNEKLFF.

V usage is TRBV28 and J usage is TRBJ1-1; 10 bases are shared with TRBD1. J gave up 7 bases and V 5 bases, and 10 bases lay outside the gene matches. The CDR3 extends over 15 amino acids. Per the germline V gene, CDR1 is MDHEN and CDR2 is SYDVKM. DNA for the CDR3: TGTGCCAGCAGTCTATCCGGGACAGGGGCTCTTGAAGCTTTCTTT. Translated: CASSLSGTGALEAFF. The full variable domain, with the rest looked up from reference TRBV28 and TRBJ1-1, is DVKVTQSSRYLVKRTGEKVFLECVQDMDHENMFWYRQDPGLGLRLIYFSYDVKMKEKGDIPEGYSVSREKKERFSLILESASTNQTSMYLCASSLSGTGALEAFFGQGTRLTVV.

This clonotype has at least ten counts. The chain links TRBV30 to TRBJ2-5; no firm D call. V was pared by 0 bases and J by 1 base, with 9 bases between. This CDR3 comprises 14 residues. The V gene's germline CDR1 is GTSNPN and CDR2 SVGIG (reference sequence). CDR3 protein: CAWSVGNVQETQYF. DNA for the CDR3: TGTGCCTGGAGTGTAGGGAACGTCCAAGAGACCCAGTACTTC.

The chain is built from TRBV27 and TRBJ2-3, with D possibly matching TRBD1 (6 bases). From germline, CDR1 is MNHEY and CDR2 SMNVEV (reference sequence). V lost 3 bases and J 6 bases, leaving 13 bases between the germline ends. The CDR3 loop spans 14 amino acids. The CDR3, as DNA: TGTGCCAGCAGTTTTTCCTGGGGGCTCGATACGCAGTATTTT. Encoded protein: CASSFSWGLDTQYF.

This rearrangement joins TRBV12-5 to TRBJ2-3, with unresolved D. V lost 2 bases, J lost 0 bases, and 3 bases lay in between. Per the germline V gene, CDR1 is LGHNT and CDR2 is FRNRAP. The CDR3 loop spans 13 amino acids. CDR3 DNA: TGTGCTAGTGGTTTGATGAGCACAGATACGCAGTATTTT. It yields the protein CASGLMSTDTQYF.

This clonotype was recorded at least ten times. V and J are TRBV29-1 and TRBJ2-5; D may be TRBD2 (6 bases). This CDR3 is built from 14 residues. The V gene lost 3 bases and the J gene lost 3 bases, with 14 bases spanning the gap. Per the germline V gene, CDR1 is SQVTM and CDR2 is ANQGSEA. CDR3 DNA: TGCAGCGTTGACGGCAGGCCGGGGGAAGAGACCCAGTACTTC. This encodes CSVDGRPGEETQYF.

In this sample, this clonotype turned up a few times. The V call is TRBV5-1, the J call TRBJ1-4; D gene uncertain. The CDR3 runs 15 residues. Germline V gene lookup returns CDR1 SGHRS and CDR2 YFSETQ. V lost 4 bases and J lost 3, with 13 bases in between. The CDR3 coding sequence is TGCGCCAGCAGCCCGGATGGGGTCGCTAATGAAAAACTGTTTTTT. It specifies CASSPDGVANEKLFF.

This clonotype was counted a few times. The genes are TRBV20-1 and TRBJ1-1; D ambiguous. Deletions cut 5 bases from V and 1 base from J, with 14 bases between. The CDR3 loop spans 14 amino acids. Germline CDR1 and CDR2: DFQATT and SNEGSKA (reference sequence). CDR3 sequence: CSAPGPPKNTEAFF. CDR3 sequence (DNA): TGCAGTGCTCCGGGCCCGCCCAAGAACACTGAAGCTTTCTTT.